These 17 T cell receptor beta chains originate from one sample sequenced in a study of blood T cell repertoires in COVID-19. Repertoires were generated with immunoSEQ multiplex PCR, while TCRdb's copy carries only in-frame clones and drops some. The table has approximately 150,000 clones, approximately 80% seen once. The specimen sequenced was PBMCs or T cells enriched from blood (not recorded which). The receptor source for this set is a woman between 35 and 50 years old who had recovered from COVID-19.

The J gene is TRBJ2-3, the V gene TRBV5-1; D is perhaps TRBD1 (6 bases). The CDR3 is made up of 16 amino acids. Between the trimmed V and J ends, which lost 0 bases and 2 bases, there was a span of 13 bases. The germline gives CDR1 SGHRS, CDR2 YFSETQ. CDR3 nucleotides: TGCGCCAGCAGCTTGGAGGGACAAGTATCCACAGATACGCAGTATTTT. The encoded protein is CASSLEGQVSTDTQYF. Filled out from reference TRBV5-1 and TRBJ2-3, the complete variable domain reads KAGVTQTPRYLIKTRGQQVTLSCSPISGHRSVSWYQQTPGQGLQFLFEYFSETQRNKGNFPGRFSGRQFSNSRSEMNVSTLELGDSALYLCASSLEGQVSTDTQYFGPGTRLTVL.

This clone was recorded a few times. Other DNA sequences in the sample encode the same CDR3. The genes are TRBV11-1 and TRBJ2-7, with 7 nucleotides matching TRBD1. This CDR3 is 16 amino acids long. Germline trimming cut 1 base from V and 0 bases from J; bases unmatched to any gene: 6. Germline V gene lookup returns CDR1 SGHAT and CDR2 FQDESV (reference sequence). CDR3 DNA sequence: TGTGCCAGCAGCTTAGAAAGGGGACAGTCCTCCTACGAGCAGTACTTC. Translation: CASSLERGQSSYEQYF.

The V and J genes are TRBV15 and TRBJ1-6, with a tentative D call TRBD1 (6 bases). Germline CDR1 is LNHNV and CDR2 is YYDKDF (reference sequence). Trimming left V 0 bases short and J 9 bases short, with 18 bases between. This CDR3 has 17 residues. The CDR3 here is CATSRDPSGASGSPLHF. The CDR3 DNA sequence: TGTGCCACCAGCAGAGATCCGTCGGGGGCTAGCGGTTCACCCCTCCACTTT.

The chain has TRBV9 and TRBJ2-5; D possibly corresponds to TRBD2 (5 bases). This CDR3 spans 14 amino acids. Germline values: CDR1 SGDLS, CDR2 YYNGEE. V was pared by 4 bases and J by 3 bases, with 13 bases between. In DNA, the CDR3 is TGTGCCAGCAGCCGAGGGTTAGGAGAAGAGACCCAGTACTTC. This encodes CASSRGLGEETQYF.

Comments on this clone: Because the CDR3 is missing its conserved closing phenylalanine or tryptophan, this is likely a read error. The limits of the CDR3 on the DNA are not certain, so only TCRdb's listed CDR3 is given. The genes are TRBV5-6 and TRBJ2-3; the DNA was not used to check the table's D call, TRBD2. Germline V gene data show CDR1 as SGHDT and CDR2 as YYEEEE. The CDR3 has 16 amino acids, counting both end residues. The CDR3 spells CASSSWSPLSLLAGEV.

The chain couples TRBV13 to TRBJ2-5, with D maybe TRBD2 (6 bases). Looked up from germline, CDR1 is PRHDT and CDR2 is FYEKMQ (reference sequence). V was shortened by 6 bases and J by 2 bases, with 16 bases between the two germline ends. The CDR3 has 15 residues. CDR3 bases: TGTGCCAGCAGTTCACGGGACTTGAGGCAAGAGACCCAGTACTTC. Its translation is CASSSRDLRQETQYF.

J is TRBJ1-1 and V is TRBV2; 7 nucleotides match TRBD1. Germline V gene data show CDR1 as SNHLY and CDR2 as FYNNEI. V gave up 6 bases and J gave up 6 bases; unmatched junction bases: 10. CDR3 length equals 14 residues. CDR3 bases: TGTGCCAGCAGATCCACAGGGGAGAGAGCTGAAGCTTTCTTT. Its translation: CASRSTGERAEAFF.

J is TRBJ2-5 and V is TRBV7-6; D gene uncertain. CDR1 and CDR2 from the germline V gene are SGHVS and FNYEAQ. Trimming stripped 4 bases from V and 1 base from J, with 4 bases between. The CDR3 runs to 12 residues. The CDR3 here is CASSSVQETQYF. CDR3 nucleotide sequence: TGTGCCAGCAGCTCCGTCCAAGAGACCCAGTACTTC.

The CDR3 DNA follows: TGCGCCAGCAGCTGGACAGGGGCGAACACTGAAGCTTTCTTT. It encodes CASSWTGANTEAFF. The chain combines TRBV5-1 with TRBJ1-1; 9 bases are a match to TRBD1. Per the germline V gene, CDR1 is SGHRS and CDR2 is YFSETQ. V shed 3 bases, J shed 1 base, and the junction held 1 base outside the gene matches. This CDR3 comprises 14 residues.

The chain links TRBV7-8 to TRBJ2-2, with TRBD2 matching over 11 bases. CDR3 length: 16 amino acids. J lost 6 bases, V lost 5 bases, and 8 bases had no gene match. From germline, CDR1 is SGHVS and CDR2 FQNEAQ. This chain's CDR3 is CASSLRLAGTAGELFF. The CDR3 DNA reads as TGTGCCAGCAGCCTCCGACTAGCGGGGACGGCCGGGGAGCTGTTTTTT.

V and J are TRBV29-1 and TRBJ1-2, with D hard to call. This CDR3 comprises 11 residues. Trimming left V 7 bases short and J 5 bases short, with 11 bases between. The V gene's germline CDR1 is SQVTM and CDR2 ANQGSEA. The CDR3 DNA is TGCAGCGCCGAGGAGGGATATGGCTACACCTTC. This translates into CSAEEGYGYTF.

This chain connects TRBV29-1 to TRBJ2-2; D is unresolved. This CDR3 has 13 residues. V shed 4 bases and J shed 3 bases, with 9 bases lying between them. In germline, CDR1 is SQVTM, CDR2 ANQGSEA. CDR3 coding DNA: TGCAGCGTTGGTGCAGGATACACCGGGGAGCTGTTTTTT. Encoded protein: CSVGAGYTGELFF.

This clone has a single count. This sequence joins TRBV2 and TRBJ2-5, with 11 positions matching TRBD1. Germline CDR1 SNHLY, CDR2 FYNNEI. After removal of 5 bases from V and 5 bases from J, the junction contained 4 bases not matched to a gene. This CDR3 region has 14 residues. Here the CDR3 reads CASSLDRGLETQYF. The CDR3, as DNA: TGTGCCAGCAGTTTGGACAGGGGGCTGGAGACCCAGTACTTC.

This clone was counted only a few times. The chain recombines TRBV29-1 with TRBJ1-2; TRBD1 is a possible D gene (5 bases). The V end lost 5 bases, the J end lost 0 bases, and 10 bases lay between the germline ends. The CDR3 sequence is 13 residues long. CDR1 and CDR2 from the germline V gene are SQVTM and ANQGSEA. As DNA, the CDR3 is TGCAGCGTTCAGGCGGGGCCTAACTATGGCTACACCTTC. This encodes CSVQAGPNYGYTF.

V usage is TRBV7-9 and J usage is TRBJ2-5; 9 bases align to TRBD2. Germline V gene sequence: CDR1 SEHNR, CDR2 FQNEAQ (reference sequence). This CDR3 comprises 19 residues. V dropped 1 base and J dropped 4; count of bases not matched to a gene: 16. CDR3 region: CASSLVVLAGGGPGETQYF. For the CDR3, the DNA is TGTGCCAGCAGCTTAGTGGTTCTTGCGGGAGGGGGTCCAGGAGAGACCCAGTACTTC.

The chain carries TRBV3-1 (or the pseudogene TRBV3-2) and TRBJ1-1; perhaps TRBD1 as D (5 bases). CDR3 length: 16 residues. The germline gives CDR1 LGHDT, CDR2 YNNKEL (reference sequence). Trimming cost V 4 bases and J 4 bases, with 19 bases left between them. CDR3: CASSRREAGLGTEAFF. CDR3 sequence (DNA): TGTGCCAGCAGCCGTAGAGAAGCGGGGCTGGGCACTGAAGCTTTCTTT.

The chain carries TRBV6-1 and TRBJ1-5; D call uncertain. CDR3 length: 12 amino acids. Looked up from germline, CDR1 is MNHNS and CDR2 is SASEGT. The V gene lost 2 bases and the J gene lost 6 bases, with 5 bases spanning the gap. CDR3 DNA: TGTGCCAGCAGTGAACAGGTTCAGCCCCAGCATTTT. This encodes CASSEQVQPQHF.